Detailed here is one T cell receptor (beta chain). The antigen is not known. Combining a sample-barcoded 5' primer with a J-beta primer mix, a second PCR ran for roughly 6 to 12 cycles. Using its own MiXCR run on the 5' RACE reads, TCRdb lists one record per CDR3 protein. The sample contains some 1.5 million distinct CDR3 sequences, 28% of which appear only once. The CDR3 totals 15 residues. The germline V gene encodes CDR1 ENHRY and CDR2 SYGVKD. V was pared by 0 bases and J by 2 bases, with 8 bases between. Isolated per sample were at least 6.5 million PBMCs. The data originate from a study of blood T cells in healthy people across ages. Notes on the study in general: Comparison with aged donors showed that long-lived donors had more naive CD4+ cells and higher diversity.

This chain joins TRBV10-3 and TRBJ2-1; D might be TRBD1 (6 bases). This TCR was sampled from a woman between 25 and 40 years old in good health. Sequenced sample: blood. CDR3 protein: CAISESTGPYNEQFF. The CDR3 DNA reads TGTGCCATCAGTGAGTCTACAGGGCCCTACAATGAGCAGTTCTTC.